This T cell receptor beta chain was recorded in a study of shared clonotypes between healthy human individuals. On sorted subsets, replicate PCRs used about 0.2 ug DNA, or some 28,000 T cell genomes. Sequencing was performed with immunoSEQ multiplex PCR; in TCRdb, only in-frame clones are kept and a portion is missing. This table has 1.4 million to 1.5 million clones, roughly 97% appearing once. The germline gives CDR1 SNHLY, CDR2 FYNNEI. CDR3 length: 14 residues. V lost 7 bases, J lost 8 bases, and 17 bases lay in between. The chain is built from TRBV2 and TRBJ1-4, with a weak D call TRBD1 (6 bases). The TCR comes from a man under 40 in good health. The sample comprised naive CD4+ T cells sorted from blood. Documented subset: CD45RA+ positively selected. CDR3 in amino acids: CASTEWGAREKLFF. As DNA, the CDR3 is TGTGCCAGCACCGAGTGGGGGGCGCGAGAAAAACTGTTTTTT.